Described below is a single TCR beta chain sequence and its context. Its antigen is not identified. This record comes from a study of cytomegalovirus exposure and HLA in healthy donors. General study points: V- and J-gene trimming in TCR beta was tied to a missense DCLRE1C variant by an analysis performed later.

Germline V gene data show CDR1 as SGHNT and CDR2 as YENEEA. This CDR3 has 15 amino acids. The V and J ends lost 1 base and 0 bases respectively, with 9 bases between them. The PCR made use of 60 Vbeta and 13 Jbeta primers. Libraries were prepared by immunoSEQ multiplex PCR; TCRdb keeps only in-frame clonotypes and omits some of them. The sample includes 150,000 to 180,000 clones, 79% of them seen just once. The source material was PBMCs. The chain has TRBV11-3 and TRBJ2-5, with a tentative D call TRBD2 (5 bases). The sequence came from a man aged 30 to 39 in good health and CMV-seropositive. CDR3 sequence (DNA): TGTGCCAGCAGCTTAGGCCAGACTAACCAAGAGACCCAGTACTTC. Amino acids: CASSLGQTNQETQYF.